Each of the 10 T cell receptor beta chains below was sequenced from the same sample in a study of T cell clones after liver transplantation. TCRdb keeps only in-frame clones here, not all; method: immunoSEQ multiplex PCR. The sample consists of 50,000 or so clones, about 69% of them appearing once. The sample consisted of CD4+ T cells from blood, taken around 52 months after liver transplant. These receptors were collected from a human patient who received a liver transplant. Part of the T cells may come from the graft donor.

J is TRBJ2-1 and V is TRBV6-1, with TRBD1 matching 11 bases. V lost 10 bases, J lost 10 bases, and 9 bases stayed unmatched. The CDR3 runs 13 residues. The V gene's germline CDR1 is MNHNS and CDR2 SASEGT. The CDR3: CATWDRGTGEQFF. The CDR3 nucleotides read TGTGCCACCTGGGACAGGGGGACGGGGGAGCAGTTCTTC.

J is TRBJ1-6 and V is TRBV25-1, with unresolved D. This CDR3 has 11 residues. CDR1 and CDR2 (germline): MGHDK, SYGVNS. Trimming cost V 8 bases and J 10 bases, with 9 bases left between them. CDR3 amino acids: CASGTESPLHF. The DNA for the CDR3 is TGTGCCAGCGGAACGGAGTCACCCCTCCACTTT.

The chain employs TRBV10-3 and TRBJ1-2; D might be TRBD1 (6 bases). This CDR3 has 13 amino acids. V was trimmed by 7 bases and J by 4 bases, leaving 13 bases between them. Germline values: CDR1 ENHRY, CDR2 SYGVKD. The CDR3 region is CAITEDRLYGYTF. The DNA of the CDR3 is TGTGCCATCACTGAAGACAGGCTCTATGGCTACACCTTC.

This sequence joins TRBV7-2 and TRBJ1-4; D remains unclear. Germline V gene sequence: CDR1 SGHTA, CDR2 FQGNSA. Trimming took 3 bases from V and 8 from J, leaving 19 bases between them. The CDR3 sequence is 16 residues long. CDR3 bases: TGTGCCAGCAGCTTCGGGGTTGTTAAGGGATTGGAAAAACTGTTTTTT. It yields the protein CASSFGVVKGLEKLFF.

V usage is TRBV11-3 and J usage is TRBJ2-3; TRBD2 agrees at 9 bases. CDR1 is SGHNT and CDR2 is YENEEA in the germline V gene. Trimming removed 5 bases from V and 0 bases from J; junction bases left unmatched: 6. The CDR3 length is 16 residues. CDR3 sequence: CASSRGAGGSTDTQYF. Here the CDR3 DNA reads TGTGCCAGCAGCCGGGGAGCGGGGGGTAGCACAGATACGCAGTATTTT. The full variable domain, rest sourced from reference TRBV11-3 and TRBJ2-3, is EAGVVQSPRYKIIEKKQPVAFWCNPISGHNTLYWYLQNLGQGPELLIRYENEEAVDDSQLPKDRFSAERLKGVDSTLKIQPAELGDSAVYLCASSRGAGGSTDTQYFGPGTRLTVL.

The rearrangement links TRBV27 to TRBJ2-3, with 9 bases lining up with TRBD2. The CDR3 loop spans 16 amino acids. Looked up from germline, CDR1 is MNHEY and CDR2 is SMNVEV (reference sequence). J was trimmed by 3 bases and V by 0 bases; bases with no gene match: 4. CDR3 amino acids: CASSLSAGGGTDTQYF. The CDR3 coding sequence is TGTGCCAGCAGTTTATCGGCGGGGGGGGGAACAGATACGCAGTATTTT.

The rearrangement links TRBV7-2 to TRBJ2-2, with TRBD2 matching 12 bases. The CDR3 is made up of 18 amino acids. The germline V gene has CDR1 SGHTA and CDR2 FQGNSA. The V gene end was trimmed by 0 bases and the J gene end by 4 bases; junction bases not matched to a gene: 6. Here the CDR3 reads CASSLALAGGQSTGELFF. In nucleotides, the CDR3 is TGTGCCAGCAGCTTAGCGCTAGCGGGGGGGCAAAGCACCGGGGAGCTGTTTTTT.

The CDR3 loop is CASSRRSTGELFF. The CDR3 DNA reads as TGTGCCAGCAGTCGCCGGAGCACCGGGGAGCTGTTTTTT. The chain carries TRBV11-3 and TRBJ2-2; D remains ambiguous. The CDR3 runs to 13 residues. V lost 6 bases and J 4 bases, leaving 9 bases between the germline ends. CDR1 is SGHNT and CDR2 is YENEEA in the germline V gene.

The rearrangement links TRBV28 to TRBJ2-6; possible D gene TRBD1, 5 bases. CDR1 is MDHEN, CDR2 SYDVKM, per germline. V lost 6 bases, J lost 4 bases, and 13 bases lay in between. The length of the CDR3 is 15 residues. The DNA for the CDR3 is TGTGCCAGCAGCTATTCAGGGATCGGGGCCAACGTCCTGACTTTC. Translation: CASSYSGIGANVLTF.

The chain combines TRBV18 with TRBJ2-6, with 9 positions matching TRBD1. Trimming cost V 5 bases and J 0 bases; bases outside gene matches: 8. Germline V gene lookup returns CDR1 KGHSH and CDR2 LQKENI. This CDR3 comprises 18 residues. CDR3 sequence (DNA): TGTGCCAGCTCATCCACGACAGGGGGGGTCTCTGGGGCCAACGTCCTGACTTTC. This encodes CASSSTTGGVSGANVLTF.